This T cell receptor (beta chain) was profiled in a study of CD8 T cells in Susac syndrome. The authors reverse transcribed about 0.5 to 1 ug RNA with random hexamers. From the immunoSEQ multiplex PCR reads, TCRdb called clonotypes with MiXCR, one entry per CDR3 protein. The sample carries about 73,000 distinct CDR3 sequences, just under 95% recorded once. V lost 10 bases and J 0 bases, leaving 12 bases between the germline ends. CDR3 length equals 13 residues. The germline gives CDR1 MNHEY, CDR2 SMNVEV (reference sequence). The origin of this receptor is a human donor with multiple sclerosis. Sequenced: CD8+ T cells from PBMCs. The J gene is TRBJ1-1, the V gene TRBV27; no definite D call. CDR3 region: CATKERMNTEAFF. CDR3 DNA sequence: TGTGCCACCAAGGAACGAATGAACACTGAAGCTTTCTTT.